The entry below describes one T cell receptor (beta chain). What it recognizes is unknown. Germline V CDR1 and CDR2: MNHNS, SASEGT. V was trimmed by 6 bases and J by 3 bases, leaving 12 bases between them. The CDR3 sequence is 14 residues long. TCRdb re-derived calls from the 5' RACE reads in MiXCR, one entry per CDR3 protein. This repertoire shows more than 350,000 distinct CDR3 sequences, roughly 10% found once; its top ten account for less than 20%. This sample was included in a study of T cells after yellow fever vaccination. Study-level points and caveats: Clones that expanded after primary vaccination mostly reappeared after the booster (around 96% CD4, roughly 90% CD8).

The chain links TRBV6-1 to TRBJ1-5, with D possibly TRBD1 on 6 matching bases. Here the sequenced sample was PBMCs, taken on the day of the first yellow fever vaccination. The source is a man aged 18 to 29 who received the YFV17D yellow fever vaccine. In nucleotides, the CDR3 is TGTGCCAGCAGCCCGGACAGCTTCAATCAGCCCCAGCATTTT. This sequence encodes CASSPDSFNQPQHF.